Below, 14 T cell receptor beta chains from the same sample are listed, as sequenced in a study of blood T cell repertoires in COVID-19. Produced via immunoSEQ multiplex PCR; TCRdb's table is partial and in-frame only. Of approximately 300,000 clones in the sample, 85% to 90% were seen once. The specimen sequenced was peripheral blood. Receptors were obtained from a man aged 40-55 years with acute or convalescent COVID-19.

The CDR3 region is CASSSRRGWVTGELFF. The CDR3 DNA reads as TGTGCCAGCAGCTCCCGGCGGGGATGGGTAACCGGGGAGCTGTTTTTT. The chain combines TRBV5-6 with TRBJ2-2, with D perhaps matching TRBD2 (6 bases). Germline V gene lookup returns CDR1 SGHDT and CDR2 YYEEEE. V was shortened by 3 bases and J by 5 bases, with 17 bases between the two germline ends. This CDR3 region has 16 residues.

The chain couples TRBV6-1 to TRBJ1-4; a weak D match, TRBD1 (5 bases). CDR3 length equals 15 residues. The V end lost 1 base, the J end lost 7 bases, and 13 bases lay between the germline ends. Germline CDR1 is MNHNS and CDR2 is SASEGT. As DNA, the CDR3 is TGTGCCAGCAGTGAAGGGGGGAGCGGGGGTGAAAAACTGTTTTTT. Amino acid sequence: CASSEGGSGGEKLFF.

The chain uses TRBV5-1 and TRBJ1-2; 9 bases align to TRBD1. V dropped 2 bases and J dropped 2; count of bases not matched to a gene: 4. Germline V lookup: CDR1 SGHRS, CDR2 YFSETQ. The CDR3 contains 15 residues. CDR3 region: CASSFRQGGNYGYTF. The DNA of the CDR3 is TGCGCCAGCAGCTTTCGACAGGGGGGAAACTATGGCTACACCTTC.

The chain recombines TRBV19 with TRBJ1-1, with D perhaps TRBD1 (5 bases). With 0 bases removed from V and 0 bases from J, the gap between germline ends came to 8 bases. The CDR3 is 15 amino acids. Germline V lookup: CDR1 LNHDA, CDR2 SQIVND (reference sequence). The CDR3 coding sequence is TGTGCCAGTAGTATAGAGTGGGGCCTGAACACTGAAGCTTTCTTT. This gives the protein CASSIEWGLNTEAFF.

This chain links TRBV7-9 with TRBJ1-2; no clear D. The CDR3 is 14 amino acids. CDR1 is SEHNR, CDR2 FQNEAQ, per germline (reference sequence). Trimming shortened V by 5 bases and J by 6 bases, and 16 bases separated the two germline ends. This chain's CDR3 is CASSQRADNDGYTF. DNA for the CDR3: TGTGCCAGCAGCCAACGAGCTGACAACGATGGCTACACCTTC. The variable domain in full, with the rest retrieved from reference TRBV7-9 and TRBJ1-2, is DTGVSQNPRHKITKRGQNVTFRCDPISEHNRLYWYRQTLGQGPEFLTYFQNEAQLEKSRLLSDRFSAERPKGSFSTLEIQRTEQGDSAMYLCASSQRADNDGYTFGSGTRLTVV.

In its sample, this clone was seen a few times. The rearrangement uses TRBV6-5 and TRBJ1-5; D is unclear. V was pared by 4 bases and J by 1 base, with 8 bases between. This CDR3 is built from 14 residues. CDR1 MNHEY and CDR2 SVGAGI come from the germline V gene. CDR3 sequence: CASSSDGSNQPQHF. The CDR3 DNA reads TGTGCCAGCAGTTCCGACGGGAGCAATCAGCCCCAGCATTTT.

Comments on this clone: A junction end diverges from the germline sequence, so it may reflect a read error. The V gene is TRBV20-1, the J gene TRBJ1-1; D not resolved. The CDR3 has 9 residues. Germline lookup yields CDR1 DFQATT and CDR2 SNEGSKA (reference sequence). Here the CDR3 reads CSPGPEGRF. In DNA, the CDR3 is TGCAGTCCGGGCCCCGAAGGGAGGTTT.

The rearrangement uses TRBV18 and TRBJ2-5; D unresolved. Germline loops: CDR1 KGHSH, CDR2 LQKENI. The CDR3 has 13 amino acids. V was shortened by 6 bases and J by 2 bases, with 10 bases between the two germline ends. The CDR3 here is CASSLRLQETQYF. The CDR3 DNA reads TGTGCCAGCTCCCTCAGGTTGCAAGAGACCCAGTACTTC.

This chain uses TRBV7-2 with TRBJ2-7, with TRBD1 identical over 7 bases. Germline CDR1 is SGHTA and CDR2 is FQGNSA. The CDR3 is 15 amino acids. J was trimmed by 6 bases and V by 2 bases; bases with no gene match: 10. CDR3: CASSLPGQVYGEQYF. The CDR3, as DNA: TGTGCCAGCAGCTTACCCGGACAGGTCTATGGCGAGCAGTACTTC.

V and J are TRBV7-2 and TRBJ1-2, with 8 nucleotides matching TRBD1. The CDR3 totals 13 residues. Germline-derived CDR1 and CDR2 are SGHTA and FQGNSA. V lost 6 bases to trimming and J lost 4 bases; unmatched junction nucleotides: 4. For the CDR3, the DNA is TGTGCCAGCAGTCAACAGGGGGGCTATGGCTACACCTTC. Translated: CASSQQGGYGYTF.

The chain combines TRBV28 with TRBJ1-2, with 8 bases lining up with TRBD1. The CDR3 has 16 amino acids. Germline lookup yields CDR1 MDHEN and CDR2 SYDVKM. Trimming removed 2 bases from V and 5 bases from J; junction bases left unmatched: 10. The CDR3, as DNA: TGTGCCAGCAGTTTAGGGGGGACAGGCAACCGGTATGGCTACACCTTC. This codes for CASSLGGTGNRYGYTF.

This clone occurred a few times. This rearrangement joins TRBV5-1 to TRBJ1-1; a weak D match, TRBD1 (5 bases). Trimming took 1 base from V and 0 from J, leaving 16 bases between them. The CDR3 totals 17 residues. The V gene's germline CDR1 is SGHRS and CDR2 YFSETQ. Here the CDR3 reads CASSLSPLQGVNTEAFF. In nucleotides, the CDR3 is TGCGCCAGCAGCTTGAGTCCCCTTCAAGGGGTGAACACTGAAGCTTTCTTT. The full variable domain, in which reference TRBV5-1 and TRBJ1-1 provide the parts outside the CDR3, is KAGVTQTPRYLIKTRGQQVTLSCSPISGHRSVSWYQQTPGQGLQFLFEYFSETQRNKGNFPGRFSGRQFSNSRSEMNVSTLELGDSALYLCASSLSPLQGVNTEAFFGQGTRLTVV.

The rearrangement links TRBV3-1 (or the pseudogene TRBV3-2) to TRBJ2-2; 7 nucleotides agree with TRBD1. Germline CDR1 LGHDT, CDR2 YNNKEL (reference sequence). The CDR3 covers 14 residues. J was trimmed by 8 bases and V by 7 bases; bases with no gene match: 10. The CDR3 DNA is TGTGCCAGCATCAGCAGACAGGGTCTGGGGGAGCTGTTTTTT. As protein: CASISRQGLGELFF.

The chain links TRBV6-1 to TRBJ1-5, with D uncertain. CDR3 length equals 14 residues. V shed 3 bases and J shed 7 bases, with 13 bases lying between them. The V gene's germline CDR1 is MNHNS and CDR2 SASEGT. The CDR3 sequence is CASSELGSGQPQHF. CDR3 in DNA: TGTGCCAGCAGTGAGCTGGGATCGGGGCAGCCCCAGCATTTT.